This T cell receptor beta chain was identified in a study of shared clonotypes between healthy human individuals. TCRdb's copy holds only in-frame clones and misses some; the assay was immunoSEQ multiplex PCR. The repertoire holds around 2.5 million clones, with under 95% as singletons. The germline CDR1 and CDR2 sequences are SGHRS and YFSETQ. CDR3 length: 14 amino acids. The J segment lost 4 bases and the V segment lost 1 base, leaving 3 bases of the junction unmatched. Details on this clone: Different DNA sequences within this sample yield the same CDR3.

The chain employs TRBV5-1 and TRBJ1-1; 8 bases agree with TRBD1. This TCR was recovered from a man aged 18-30 years in good health. Some clones in this sample may be carry-over from other donors' samples. The sample was naive CD4+ T cells from PBMCs. Subset denoted: CD45RA+ positively selected. CDR3 sequence reads: CASSLQGASTEAFF. The CDR3 DNA sequence: TGCGCCAGCAGCTTGCAGGGGGCCTCCACTGAAGCTTTCTTT.